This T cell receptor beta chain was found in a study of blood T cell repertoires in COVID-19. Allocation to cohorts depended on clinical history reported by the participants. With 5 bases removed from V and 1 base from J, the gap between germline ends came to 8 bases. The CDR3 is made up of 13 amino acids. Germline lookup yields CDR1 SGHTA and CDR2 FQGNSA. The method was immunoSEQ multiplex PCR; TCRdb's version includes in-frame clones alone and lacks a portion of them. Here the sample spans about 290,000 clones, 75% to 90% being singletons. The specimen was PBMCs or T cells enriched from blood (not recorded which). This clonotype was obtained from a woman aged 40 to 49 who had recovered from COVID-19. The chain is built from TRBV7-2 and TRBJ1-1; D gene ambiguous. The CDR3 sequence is CASSPVGNTEAFF. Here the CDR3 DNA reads TGTGCCAGCAGCCCCGTCGGGAACACTGAAGCTTTCTTT.